The present T cell receptor (beta chain) was sequenced within a study of cytomegalovirus exposure and HLA in healthy donors. Study conclusions and caveats: Later analysis reportedly placed an Asian-associated ancestry cluster below the roughly 680-donor mean in N-insertions. Researchers reported in a later analysis that common viral pathogens appeared linked to several top clusters.

About this clone: Its antigen is still unknown.

The CDR3 is 15 amino acids. Germline-derived CDR1 and CDR2 are SQVTM and ANQGSEA. V trimming: 3 bases; J trimming: 5 bases; junction bases outside the gene matches: 4. 60 Vbeta and 13 Jbeta primers were used in PCR. Original processing methods: Among the unique TCR beta chains that a later analysis counted, about 81 million in all, roughly 9.9 million were shared. Clones were read by immunoSEQ multiplex PCR, and TCRdb kept only the in-frame ones, dropping some. V and J calls and clone size are given by that table; D and trimming were obtained from the DNA. This table has approximately 86,000 clones, about three quarters appearing once.

The receptor was derived from a man aged 55 to 70 in good health and CMV-seronegative. This rearrangement joins TRBV29-1 to TRBJ2-2; 12 bases fit TRBD2. Sequencing input: PBMCs. The CDR3 nucleotides are TGCAGCGTTGAGACTAGCGGGAGTAGGACCGGGGAGCTGTTTTTT. Translation gives CSVETSGSRTGELFF.